One TCR beta chain is described in this entry. Its antigen is unidentified. The data are from a study of shared clonotypes between healthy human individuals. The wider study: The cohort had two women and three men, ages 18 to 49. Study-wide findings and caveats: Across subsets, estimated richness was generally greater for naive than for memory populations. Between four donors, naive CD4 clonotypes were shared at a level of around 5.2%.

The ends were cut back, 6 bases at V and 4 bases at J, with 15 bases in the middle. Germline V lookup: CDR1 MNHEY, CDR2 SVGAGI. The CDR3 covers 14 residues. Libraries were prepared by immunoSEQ multiplex PCR; TCRdb keeps only in-frame clonotypes and omits some of them. This sample carries a few million clones, under 95% of them seen once, and the ten largest clones take roughly 0.34%. Sequenced: naive CD4+ T cells from PBMCs. Subset described: CD45RA+ positively selected. This TCR was recovered from a man in his late teens or twenties in good health. Some clones in this sample may be carry-over from other donors' samples. V usage is TRBV6-5 and J usage is TRBJ1-1, with a tentative D call TRBD1 (5 bases). The CDR3: CASRGQGSGTEAFF. The CDR3 DNA follows: TGTGCCAGCAGGGGTCAGGGTAGCGGCACTGAAGCTTTCTTT.